A few counts support the clone carrying this T cell receptor (beta chain). Its antigen is unknown. The sample originates from a study of cytomegalovirus exposure and HLA in healthy donors. PCR primers comprised 60 Vbeta and 13 Jbeta primers. In the authors' methods: Roughly 80 million unique TCR beta chains, roughly 11 million shared, were counted in a later analysis. Libraries were prepared by immunoSEQ multiplex PCR; TCRdb keeps only in-frame clonotypes and omits some of them. V and J calls and clone size are as listed in that table; D and trimming were resolved from the DNA. The data show roughly 150,000 clones, with over 70% seen just once and 3.1% held by the top ten. Regarding the study as a whole: Researchers reportedly found TCR beta sequences accurately predicted most subjects' HLA-A and HLA-B alleles. A later analysis linked some 17,000 TCR beta sequences to HLA alleles at 0.05 false discovery rate. There were 150 to 200 TCR beta chains listed as cytomegalovirus-associated.

The TCR originated in a man in his forties in good health and CMV-seronegative. Specimen: PBMCs.

The CDR3 DNA follows: TGCAGCGTTGTGTATACTGAAGCTTTCTTT. Protein: CSVVYTEAFF. The V and J genes are TRBV29-1 and TRBJ1-1; D not certain. CDR1 SQVTM and CDR2 ANQGSEA come from the germline V gene. The CDR3 spans 10 residues. V was trimmed by 4 bases and J by 5 bases, leaving 5 bases between them.